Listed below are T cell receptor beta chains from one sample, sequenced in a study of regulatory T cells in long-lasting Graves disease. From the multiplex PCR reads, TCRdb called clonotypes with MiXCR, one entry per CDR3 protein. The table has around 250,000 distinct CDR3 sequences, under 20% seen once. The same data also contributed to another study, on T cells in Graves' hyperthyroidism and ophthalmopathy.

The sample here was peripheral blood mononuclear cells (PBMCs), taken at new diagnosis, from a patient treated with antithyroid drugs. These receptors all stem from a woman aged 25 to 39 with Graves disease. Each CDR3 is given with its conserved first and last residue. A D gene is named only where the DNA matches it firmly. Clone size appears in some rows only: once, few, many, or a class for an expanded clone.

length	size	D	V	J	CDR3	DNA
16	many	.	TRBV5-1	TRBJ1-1	CASSLGGGTLNTEAFF	TGCGCCAGCAGCTTGGGTGGCGGCACTCTGAACACTGAAGCTTTCTTT
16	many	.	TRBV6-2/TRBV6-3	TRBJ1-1	CASSQGQPWGNTEAFF	TGTGCCAGCAGTCAAGGACAACCCTGGGGGAACACTGAAGCTTTCTTT
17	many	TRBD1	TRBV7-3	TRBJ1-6	CASSPTTGGSINSPLHF	TGTGCCAGCAGCCCAACGACAGGGGGCTCAATTAATTCACCCCTCCACTTT
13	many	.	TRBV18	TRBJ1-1	CASSRQNHTEAFF	TGTGCCAGCTCACGACAGAACCACACTGAAGCTTTCTTT
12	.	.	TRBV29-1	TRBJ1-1	CSVVLVNTEAFF	TGCAGCGTTGTCTTGGTGAACACTGAAGCTTTCTTT
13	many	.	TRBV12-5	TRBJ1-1	CASGGNSFTEAFF	TGTGCTAGTGGCGGGAACAGTTTTACTGAAGCTTTCTTT
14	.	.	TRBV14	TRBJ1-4	CASSHDKRVEKLFF	TGTGCCAGCAGCCACGACAAGCGGGTTGAAAAACTGTTTTTT
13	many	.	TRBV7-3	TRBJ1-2	CASSAGDGYGYTF	TGTGCCAGCAGCGCCGGAGACGGCTATGGCTACACCTTC
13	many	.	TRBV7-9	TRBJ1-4	CASSLESNEKLFF	TGTGCCAGCAGCTTAGAGTCGAATGAAAAACTGTTTTTT
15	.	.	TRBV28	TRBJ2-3	CASSSTTGIADTQYF	TGTGCCAGCAGTTCTACGACAGGCATCGCAGATACGCAGTATTTT